These 11 T cell receptor beta chains were all obtained from the same sample, sequenced in a study of CD8 T cell repertoires and HIV-1 epitope variants. Here immunoSEQ multiplex PCR was the method, and the copy in TCRdb shows in-frame clones only, minus some. The table lists almost 5,500 clones, less than 75% of them singletons. Their antigen targets remain unknown. Sample: cultured CD8+ T cells derived from PBMCs. All receptors come from a male donor with HIV.

The J gene is TRBJ2-1, the V gene TRBV15; D may match TRBD1 or TRBD2 (6 bases each). V lost 3 bases and J 10 bases, leaving 22 bases between the germline ends. CDR3 length equals 16 residues. Germline CDR1 is LNHNV and CDR2 is YYDKDF (reference sequence). The CDR3 region has the DNA TGTGCCACCAGCAGTCGCCTCGGGGGCGCATTGGTGGAGCAGTTCTTC. Its protein is CATSSRLGGALVEQFF.

V is TRBV7-3 and J is TRBJ1-1; 8 bases align to TRBD1. V lost 8 bases to trimming and J lost 2 bases; unmatched junction nucleotides: 13. This CDR3 comprises 16 residues. Germline lookup yields CDR1 SGHTA and CDR2 FQGTGA. CDR3 sequence (DNA): TGTGCCAGCCGGGTGACAGGGGTGACGTCCAACACTGAAGCTTTCTTT. This translates into CASRVTGVTSNTEAFF.

This clone was detected a few times. V usage is TRBV13 and J usage is TRBJ2-2, with 7 bases lining up with TRBD2. The CDR3 runs 15 residues. Germline-derived CDR1 and CDR2 are PRHDT and FYEKMQ (reference sequence). V shed 8 bases and J 5 bases; nucleotides not matched to a gene: 11. CDR3 DNA: TGTGCCAGCGGAGGGGCGGGAGTGGAAACCGGGGAGCTGTTTTTT. It codes for CASGGAGVETGELFF.

The chain links TRBV5-1 to TRBJ2-2, with D unresolved. V lost 0 bases and J lost 2, with 17 bases in between. Germline V CDR1 and CDR2: SGHRS, YFSETQ. The CDR3 totals 18 residues. CDR3 nucleotides: TGCGCCAGCAGCTTGGCCGCGCTCTGGGTGGACAACACCGGGGAGCTGTTTTTT. This translates into CASSLAALWVDNTGELFF. Full variable domain (remainder filled in from reference TRBV5-1 and TRBJ2-2): KAGVTQTPRYLIKTRGQQVTLSCSPISGHRSVSWYQQTPGQGLQFLFEYFSETQRNKGNFPGRFSGRQFSNSRSEMNVSTLELGDSALYLCASSLAALWVDNTGELFFGEGSRLTVL.

This chain links TRBV15 with TRBJ2-7, with D perhaps matching TRBD2 (6 bases). Germline V CDR1 and CDR2: LNHNV, YYDKDF (reference sequence). Trimming took off 0 bases at V and 2 bases at J, with 8 bases between the two ends. This CDR3 has 14 amino acids. The CDR3 reads CATSREGLTYEQYF. The CDR3 DNA reads as TGTGCCACCAGCAGAGAGGGACTTACCTACGAGCAGTACTTC.

The chain combines TRBV5-6 with TRBJ2-2, with D unclear. The CDR3 sequence is 14 residues long. Looked up from germline, CDR1 is SGHDT and CDR2 is YYEEEE. Trimming pared 4 bases from V and 1 base from J, leaving 8 bases between. The CDR3 region has the DNA TGTGCCAGCAGCCCGGAGATGAACACCGGGGAGCTGTTTTTT. Its translation: CASSPEMNTGELFF.

The rearrangement links TRBV9 to TRBJ2-3; TRBD2 matches at 8 bases. Germline values: CDR1 SGDLS, CDR2 YYNGEE. There are 16 residues in the CDR3. V lost 4 bases and J lost 5; bases outside the gene matches: 12. DNA for the CDR3: TGTGCCAGCAGCCCTTTAGCGGGGCCTGTCGGAGATACGCAGTATTTT. Its protein product is CASSPLAGPVGDTQYF.

The gene calls are TRBV7-9 and TRBJ2-6, with 7 bases that match TRBD1. Germline CDR1 SEHNR, CDR2 FQNEAQ (reference sequence). The length of the CDR3 is 12 residues. J was trimmed by 14 bases and V by 4 bases; bases with no gene match: 5. In DNA form, the CDR3 reads TGTGCCAGCAGCTACACAGGGGTCCTCCTGACTTTC. Translated, it gives CASSYTGVLLTF.

V gene TRBV5-6 combines with J gene TRBJ1-2; 11 bases match TRBD1. From germline, CDR1 is SGHDT and CDR2 YYEEEE. The V gene end was trimmed by 0 bases and the J gene end by 10 bases; junction bases not matched to a gene: 5. The CDR3 has 14 residues. The CDR3 sequence is CASSLGGTGGTYTF. The CDR3 DNA reads as TGTGCCAGCAGCTTGGGCGGGACAGGGGGAACCTACACCTTC.

This chain uses TRBV11-1 with TRBJ2-1, with a tentative D call TRBD1 (6 bases). With 0 bases removed from V and 3 bases from J, the gap between germline ends came to 9 bases. In germline, CDR1 is SGHAT, CDR2 FQDESV (reference sequence). This CDR3 comprises 15 residues. The CDR3 sequence is CASSLAGQSYNEQFF. The CDR3 nucleotides are TGTGCCAGCAGCTTAGCCGGACAGAGCTACAATGAGCAGTTCTTC.

This clone was seen a few times. The rearrangement links TRBV9 to TRBJ2-5, with 7 positions matching TRBD2. Germline assignment: CDR1 SGDLS and CDR2 YYNGEE. V dropped 3 bases and J dropped 4; count of bases not matched to a gene: 9. This CDR3 comprises 15 residues. This chain's CDR3 is CASSAQGGLPETQYF. The CDR3 DNA is TGTGCCAGCAGCGCTCAGGGAGGGCTACCAGAGACCCAGTACTTC.